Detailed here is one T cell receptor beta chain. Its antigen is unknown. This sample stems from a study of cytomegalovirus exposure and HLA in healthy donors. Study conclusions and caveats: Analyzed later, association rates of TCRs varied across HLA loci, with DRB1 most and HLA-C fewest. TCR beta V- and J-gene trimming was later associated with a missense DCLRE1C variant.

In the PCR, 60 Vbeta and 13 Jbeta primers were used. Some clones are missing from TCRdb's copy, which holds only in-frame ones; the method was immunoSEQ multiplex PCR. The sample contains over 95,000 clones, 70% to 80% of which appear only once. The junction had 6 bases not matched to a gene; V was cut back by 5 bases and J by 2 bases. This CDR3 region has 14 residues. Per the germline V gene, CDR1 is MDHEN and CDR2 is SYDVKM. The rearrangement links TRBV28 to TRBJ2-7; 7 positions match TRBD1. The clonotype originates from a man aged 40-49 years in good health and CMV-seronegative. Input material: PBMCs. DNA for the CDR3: TGTGCCAGCAGTGCAGGGACAGCCCCCTACGAGCAGTACTTC. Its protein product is CASSAGTAPYEQYF. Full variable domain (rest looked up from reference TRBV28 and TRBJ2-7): DVKVTQSSRYLVKRTGEKVFLECVQDMDHENMFWYRQDPGLGLRLIYFSYDVKMKEKGDIPEGYSVSREKKERFSLILESASTNQTSMYLCASSAGTAPYEQYFGPGTRLTVT.